The 4 T cell receptor beta chains presented below share a single source sample, sequenced in a study of shared clonotypes between healthy human individuals. Only in-frame clones appear in the TCRdb table, and some are missing; sequencing was by immunoSEQ multiplex PCR. Of about 980,000 clones in the sample, about 80% are singletons; the top ten hold roughly 1.5%. The specimen was memory CD4+ T cells sorted from blood. The subset is: CD45RA-negative fraction. The receptor set was obtained from a man younger than 35 in good health.

V gene TRBV4-3 combines with J gene TRBJ2-1, with 9 bases aligning to TRBD2. Germline values: CDR1 LGHNA, CDR2 YSLEER. There are 16 residues in the CDR3. V was clipped by 3 bases and J by 9 bases; unmatched bases: 12. The CDR3 loop reads CASSQATSGGGSEQFF. The CDR3, as DNA: TGCGCCAGCAGCCAGGCGACTAGCGGAGGGGGGTCTGAGCAGTTCTTC.

DNA of the CDR3: TGTGCCAGCAGCTTGGGAAGGGCTGCGGGAAACACCATATATTTT. This codes for CASSLGRAAGNTIYF. The V call is TRBV5-4, the J call TRBJ1-3; D gene unclear. This CDR3 spans 15 amino acids. The V gene lost 0 bases and the J gene lost 4 bases, with 11 bases spanning the gap. Germline V gene lookup returns CDR1 SGHNT and CDR2 YYREEE (reference sequence).

Of note for this clone: This sample includes further DNA sequences coding for the same CDR3. This chain uses TRBV7-2 with TRBJ2-7, with 10 bases that match TRBD1. The CDR3 loop spans 15 amino acids. V was pared by 4 bases and J by 3 bases, with 6 bases of the junction left unmatched. The germline V gene has CDR1 SGHTA and CDR2 FQGNSA. This chain's CDR3 is CASSSRTGGVYEQYF. For the CDR3, the DNA is TGTGCCAGCAGCTCCCGGACAGGGGGGGTCTACGAGCAGTACTTC. The full variable domain, completed using reference TRBV7-2 and TRBJ2-7, is GAGVSQSPSNKVTEKGKDVELRCDPISGHTALYWYRQSLGQGLEFLIYFQGNSAPDKSGLPSDRFSAERTGGSVSTLTIQRTQQEDSAVYLCASSSRTGGVYEQYFGPGTRLTVT.

In nucleotides, the CDR3 is TGTGCCAGCAGCTCCTTAGCGGGAGCTAGCACAGATACGCAGTATTTT. Translation: CASSSLAGASTDTQYF. The J gene is TRBJ2-3, the V gene TRBV7-2, with 9 bases identical to TRBD2. This CDR3 spans 16 amino acids. Germline CDR1 reads SGHTA; CDR2 reads FQGNSA. V lost 4 bases to trimming and J lost 0 bases; unmatched junction nucleotides: 5.